This paragraph reports one TCR beta chain. What it binds is unknown. The data were taken from a study of cytomegalovirus exposure and HLA in healthy donors. The study's findings and limits: TCR beta chains numbering about 160 were designated cytomegalovirus-associated.

Primers included in the PCR were 60 Vbeta and 13 Jbeta primers. The protocol was immunoSEQ multiplex PCR, while the TCRdb copy is restricted to in-frame clones and leaves out a portion. Of more than 95,000 clones listed, 80% to 85% are singletons. Germline V gene sequence: CDR1 SQVTM, CDR2 ANQGSEA. Trimming stripped 3 bases from V and 5 bases from J, with 10 bases between. This CDR3 comprises 12 residues. The chain recombines TRBV29-1 with TRBJ2-5; no firm D call. Sequencing was done on a sample of PBMCs. The clonotype comes from a man under 40 in good health and CMV-seropositive. DNA of the CDR3: TGCAGCGTTGAGGCAGGCCCGGAGACCCAGTACTTC. This codes for CSVEAGPETQYF.